The source of this TCR beta chain is a study of T cells in Graves' hyperthyroidism and ophthalmopathy. Findings and caveats of the study: With a median lead of approximately 6 months before onset, the model predicted ophthalmopathy. Blood held most thyroid clonotypes expanded above 0.001 frequency.

Amplified TCR beta CDR3 regions derived from RNA transcripts. HTBI primers were the set used in a first-round RT-PCR of the TCR CDR3. Each CDR3 protein is one row after TCRdb ran MiXCR on the multiplex PCR reads. The top ten hold approximately 6.8% of the sample, which has around 600,000 distinct CDR3 sequences, about 45% seen once. As for this clonotype: The antigen is not known.

Germline-derived CDR1 and CDR2 are SEHNR and FQNEAQ (reference sequence). With V trimmed by 7 bases and J by 4 bases, 11 bases remained unmatched. This CDR3 is 15 amino acids long. Researchers barred patients who had uncontrolled infection, other autoimmune disease, pregnancy or lactation. Used for diagnoses were clinical symptoms, serum thyroxine and TRAb, thyroid ultrasound and orbital computed tomography. Sequencing was carried out using peripheral blood or thyroid tissue (not recorded which). The source of this sequence is an adult man with Graves' disease, either hyperthyroidism or ophthalmopathy (not recorded which). This chain uses TRBV7-9 with TRBJ2-7, with 9 positions matching TRBD1. The CDR3 is CASTFGATGGYEQYF. The CDR3 DNA follows: TGTGCCAGCACCTTCGGGGCGACAGGGGGTTACGAGCAGTACTTC.